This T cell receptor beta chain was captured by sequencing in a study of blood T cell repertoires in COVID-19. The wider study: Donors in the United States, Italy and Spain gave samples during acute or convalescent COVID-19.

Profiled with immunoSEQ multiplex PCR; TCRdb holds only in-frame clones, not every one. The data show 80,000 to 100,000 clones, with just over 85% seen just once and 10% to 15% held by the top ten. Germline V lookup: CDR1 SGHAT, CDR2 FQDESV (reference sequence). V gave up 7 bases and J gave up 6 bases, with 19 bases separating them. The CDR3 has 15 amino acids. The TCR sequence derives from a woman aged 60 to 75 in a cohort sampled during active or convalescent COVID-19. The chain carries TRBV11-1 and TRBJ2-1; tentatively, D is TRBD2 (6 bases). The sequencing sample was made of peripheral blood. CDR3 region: CASTNVGGSGNEQFF. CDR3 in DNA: TGTGCCAGCACCAATGTCGGTGGTAGCGGCAATGAGCAGTTCTTC.